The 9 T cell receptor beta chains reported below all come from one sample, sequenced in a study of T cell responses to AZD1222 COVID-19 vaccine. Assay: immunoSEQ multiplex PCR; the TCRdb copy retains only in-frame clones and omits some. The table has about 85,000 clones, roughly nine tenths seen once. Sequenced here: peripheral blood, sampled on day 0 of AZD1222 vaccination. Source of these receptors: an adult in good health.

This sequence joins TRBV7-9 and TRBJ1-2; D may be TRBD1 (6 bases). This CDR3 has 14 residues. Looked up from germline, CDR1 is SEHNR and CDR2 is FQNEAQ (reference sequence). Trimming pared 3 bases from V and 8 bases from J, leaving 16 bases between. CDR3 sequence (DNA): TGTGCCAGCAGCTTTTCAGGGGAACTTGACGGCTACACCTTC. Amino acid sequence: CASSFSGELDGYTF.

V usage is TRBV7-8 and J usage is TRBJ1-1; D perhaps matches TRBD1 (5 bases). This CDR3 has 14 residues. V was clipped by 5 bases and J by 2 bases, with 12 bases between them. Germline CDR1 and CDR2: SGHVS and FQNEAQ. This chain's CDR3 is CASSLRTFNTEAFF. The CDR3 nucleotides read TGTGCCAGCAGCCTTCGGACATTTAACACTGAAGCTTTCTTT.

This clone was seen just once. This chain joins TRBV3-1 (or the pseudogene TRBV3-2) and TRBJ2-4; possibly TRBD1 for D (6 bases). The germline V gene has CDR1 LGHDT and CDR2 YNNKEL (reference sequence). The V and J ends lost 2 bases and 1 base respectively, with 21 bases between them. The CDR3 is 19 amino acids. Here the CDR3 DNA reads TGTGCCAGCAGCCAAATTGGGCAGGGGCCCTCTCCGGCCAAAAACATTCAGTACTTC. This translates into CASSQIGQGPSPAKNIQYF.

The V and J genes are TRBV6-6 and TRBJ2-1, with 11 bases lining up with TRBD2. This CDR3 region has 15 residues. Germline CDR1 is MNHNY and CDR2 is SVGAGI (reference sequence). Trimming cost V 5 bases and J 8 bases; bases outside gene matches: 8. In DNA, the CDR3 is TGTGCCAGCAGTGATAGCGGGAGGGCCAGGTATGAGCAGTTCTTC. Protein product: CASSDSGRARYEQFF.

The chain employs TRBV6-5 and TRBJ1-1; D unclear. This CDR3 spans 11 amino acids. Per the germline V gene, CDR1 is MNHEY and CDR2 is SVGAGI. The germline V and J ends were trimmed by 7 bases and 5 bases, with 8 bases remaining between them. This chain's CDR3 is CASILGTEAFF. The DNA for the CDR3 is TGTGCCAGCATATTAGGAACTGAAGCTTTCTTT.

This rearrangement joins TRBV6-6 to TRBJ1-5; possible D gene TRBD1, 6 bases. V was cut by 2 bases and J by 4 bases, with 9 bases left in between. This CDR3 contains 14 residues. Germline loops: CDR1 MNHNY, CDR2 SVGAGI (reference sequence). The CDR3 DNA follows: TGTGCCAGCAGTTACGGACAGAGTAATCAGCCCCAGCATTTT. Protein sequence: CASSYGQSNQPQHF.

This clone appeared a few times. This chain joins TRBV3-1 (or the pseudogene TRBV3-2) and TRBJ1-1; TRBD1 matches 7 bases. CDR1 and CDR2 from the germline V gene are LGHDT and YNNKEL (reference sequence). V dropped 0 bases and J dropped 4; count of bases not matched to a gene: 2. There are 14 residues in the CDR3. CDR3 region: CASSQDQGGTEAFF. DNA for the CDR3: TGTGCCAGCAGCCAAGATCAGGGGGGCACTGAAGCTTTCTTT.

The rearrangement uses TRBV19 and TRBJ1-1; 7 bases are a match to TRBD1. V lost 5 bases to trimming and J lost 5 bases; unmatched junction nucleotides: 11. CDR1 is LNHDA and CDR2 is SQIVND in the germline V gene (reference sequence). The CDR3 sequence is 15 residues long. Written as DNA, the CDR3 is TGTGCCAGTAGTGCCTTACAGGGGCGCGGGACTGAAGCTTTCTTT. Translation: CASSALQGRGTEAFF.

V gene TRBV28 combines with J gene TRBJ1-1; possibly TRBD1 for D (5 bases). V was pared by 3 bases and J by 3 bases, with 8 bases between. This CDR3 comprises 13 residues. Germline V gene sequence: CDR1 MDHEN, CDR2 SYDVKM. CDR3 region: CASSFGGYTEAFF. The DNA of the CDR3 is TGTGCCAGCAGTTTCGGGGGTTACACTGAAGCTTTCTTT. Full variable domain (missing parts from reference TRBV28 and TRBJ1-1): DVKVTQSSRYLVKRTGEKVFLECVQDMDHENMFWYRQDPGLGLRLIYFSYDVKMKEKGDIPEGYSVSREKKERFSLILESASTNQTSMYLCASSFGGYTEAFFGQGTRLTVV.